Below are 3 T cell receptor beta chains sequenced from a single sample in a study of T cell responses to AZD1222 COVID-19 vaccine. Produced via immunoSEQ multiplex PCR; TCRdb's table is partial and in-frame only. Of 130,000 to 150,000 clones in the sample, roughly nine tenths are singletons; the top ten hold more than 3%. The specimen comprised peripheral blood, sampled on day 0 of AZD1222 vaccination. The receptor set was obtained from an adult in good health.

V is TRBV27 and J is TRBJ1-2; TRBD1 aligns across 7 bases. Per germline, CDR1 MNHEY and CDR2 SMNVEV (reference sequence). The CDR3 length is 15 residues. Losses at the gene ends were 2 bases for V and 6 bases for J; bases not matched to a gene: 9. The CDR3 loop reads CASSLRSPTGHGYTF. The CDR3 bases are TGTGCCAGCAGTTTACGGTCGCCGACAGGGCATGGCTACACCTTC.

CDR3 nucleotides: TGTGCCAGCAGCAAAGAGGGGGGCAACTATGGCTACACCTTC. Its protein is CASSKEGGNYGYTF. The genes are TRBV21-1 and TRBJ1-2. TRBV21-1 is listed as a pseudogene. The CDR3 spans 14 residues.

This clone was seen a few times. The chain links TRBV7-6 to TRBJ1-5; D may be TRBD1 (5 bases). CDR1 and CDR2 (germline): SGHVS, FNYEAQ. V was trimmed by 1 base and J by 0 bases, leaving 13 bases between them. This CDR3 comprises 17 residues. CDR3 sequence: CASSLGGPGNSNQPQHF. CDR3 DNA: TGTGCCAGCAGCTTAGGGGGACCCGGAAATAGCAATCAGCCCCAGCATTTT.